This record covers a single TCR beta chain. Time point here: pretreatment peripheral blood. The entry originates in a study of PD-L1 blockade in urothelial cancer. Study at large: Blood samples had a median of around 150,000 T cells.

Germline CDR1 reads SGHVS; CDR2 reads FNYEAQ. The CDR3 is 18 amino acids. The V segment lost 4 bases and the J segment 5 bases; nucleotides outside the gene matches: 9. Libraries were prepared by immunoSEQ multiplex PCR; TCRdb keeps only in-frame clonotypes and omits some of them. The data contain roughly 45,000 clones, 80% of them seen just once; the ten biggest clones take up around 15%. The sample consisted of PBMCs, taken around atezolizumab (anti-PD-L1) treatment. The TCR sequence derives from a man between 60 and 70 years old with urothelial cancer. The chain couples TRBV7-6 to TRBJ2-6; TRBD1 matches at 12 bases. CDR3: CASSSTRDRGPRANVLTF. The CDR3 region has the DNA TGTGCCAGCAGCTCGACCCGGGACAGGGGGCCCAGGGCCAACGTCCTGACTTTC.